Reported below is one T cell receptor beta chain. Researchers made TCR beta libraries by using iRepertoire HTBI primers and running Arm-PCR on CDR3 regions. TCRdb re-called the multiplex PCR reads with MiXCR, one entry per CDR3 protein. The table records hundreds of thousands of distinct CDR3 sequences, around 15% of them present only once. This sample was included in a study of regulatory T cells in long-lasting Graves disease. From germline, CDR1 is KGHDR and CDR2 SFDVKD. The V end lost 7 bases, the J end lost 4 bases, and 11 bases lay between the germline ends. The CDR3 is 13 residues long. Time point indicated: newly diagnosed GD, antithyroid drugs for less than 3 months. The TCR library was made from RNA that had been extracted from PBMCs in TRIzol. The collection involved drawing roughly 9 milliliters of peripheral blood into EDTA tubes. The same specimen was also included in a second study, on T cells in Graves' hyperthyroidism and ophthalmopathy.

This receptor was obtained from a woman aged 25 to 39 with Graves disease. This chain links TRBV24-1 with TRBJ2-3; a possible D gene is TRBD1 (6 bases). The specimen was peripheral blood mononuclear cells (PBMCs), collected at new diagnosis, from a patient treated with antithyroid drugs. This chain's CDR3 is CATRTRGSDTQYF. CDR3 coding DNA: TGTGCCACCAGGACCAGGGGCTCAGATACGCAGTATTTT.